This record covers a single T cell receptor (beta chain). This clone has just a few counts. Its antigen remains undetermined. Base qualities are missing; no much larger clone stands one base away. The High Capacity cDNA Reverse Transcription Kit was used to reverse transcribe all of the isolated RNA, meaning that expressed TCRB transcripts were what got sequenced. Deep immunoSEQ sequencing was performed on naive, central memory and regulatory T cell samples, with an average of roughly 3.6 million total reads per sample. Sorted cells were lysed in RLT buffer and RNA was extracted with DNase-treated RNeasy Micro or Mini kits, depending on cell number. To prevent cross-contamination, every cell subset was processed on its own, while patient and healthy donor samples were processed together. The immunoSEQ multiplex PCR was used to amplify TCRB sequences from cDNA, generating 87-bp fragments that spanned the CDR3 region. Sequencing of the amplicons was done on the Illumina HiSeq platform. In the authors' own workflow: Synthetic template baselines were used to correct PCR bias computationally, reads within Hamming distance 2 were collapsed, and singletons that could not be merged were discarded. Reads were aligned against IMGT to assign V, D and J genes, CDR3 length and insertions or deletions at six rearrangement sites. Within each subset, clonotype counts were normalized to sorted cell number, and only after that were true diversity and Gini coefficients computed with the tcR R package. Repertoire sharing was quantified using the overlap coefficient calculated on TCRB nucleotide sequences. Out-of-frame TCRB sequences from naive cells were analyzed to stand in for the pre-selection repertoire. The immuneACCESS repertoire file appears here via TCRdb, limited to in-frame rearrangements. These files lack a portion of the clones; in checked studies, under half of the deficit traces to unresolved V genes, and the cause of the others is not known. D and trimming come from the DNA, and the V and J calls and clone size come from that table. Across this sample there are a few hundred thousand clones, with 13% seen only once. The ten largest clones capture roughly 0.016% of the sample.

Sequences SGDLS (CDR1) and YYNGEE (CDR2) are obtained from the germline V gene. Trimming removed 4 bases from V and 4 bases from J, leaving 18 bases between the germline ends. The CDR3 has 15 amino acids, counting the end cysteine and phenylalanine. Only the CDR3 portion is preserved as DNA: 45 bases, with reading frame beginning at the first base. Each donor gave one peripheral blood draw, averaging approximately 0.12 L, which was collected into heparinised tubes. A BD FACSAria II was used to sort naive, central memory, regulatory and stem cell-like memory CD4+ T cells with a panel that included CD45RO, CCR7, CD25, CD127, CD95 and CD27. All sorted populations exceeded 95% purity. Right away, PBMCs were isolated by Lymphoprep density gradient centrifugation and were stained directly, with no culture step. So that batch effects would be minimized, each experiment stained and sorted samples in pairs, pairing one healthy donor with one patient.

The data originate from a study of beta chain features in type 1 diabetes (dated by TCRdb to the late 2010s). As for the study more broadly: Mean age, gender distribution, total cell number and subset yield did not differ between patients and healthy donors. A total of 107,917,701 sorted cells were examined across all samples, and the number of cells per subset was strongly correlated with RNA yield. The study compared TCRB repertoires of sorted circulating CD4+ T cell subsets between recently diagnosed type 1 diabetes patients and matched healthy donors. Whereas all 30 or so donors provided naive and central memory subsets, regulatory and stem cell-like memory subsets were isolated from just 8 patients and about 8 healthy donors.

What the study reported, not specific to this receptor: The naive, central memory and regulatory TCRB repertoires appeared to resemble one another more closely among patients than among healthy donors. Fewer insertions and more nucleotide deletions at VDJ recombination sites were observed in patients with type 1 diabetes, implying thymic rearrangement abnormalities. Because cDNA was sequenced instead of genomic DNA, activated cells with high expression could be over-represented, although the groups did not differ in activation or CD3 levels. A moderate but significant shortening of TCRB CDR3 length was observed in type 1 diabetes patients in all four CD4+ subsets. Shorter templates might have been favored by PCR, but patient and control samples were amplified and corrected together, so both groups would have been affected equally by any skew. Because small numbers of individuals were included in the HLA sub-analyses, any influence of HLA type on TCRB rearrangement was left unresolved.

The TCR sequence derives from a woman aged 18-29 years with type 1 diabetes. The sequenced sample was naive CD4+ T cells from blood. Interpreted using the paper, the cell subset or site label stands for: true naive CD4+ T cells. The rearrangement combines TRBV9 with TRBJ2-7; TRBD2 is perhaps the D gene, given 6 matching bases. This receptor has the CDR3 CASSPRSGDGYEQYF. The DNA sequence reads TGTGCCAGCAGCCCCCGTAGCGGAGACGGGTACGAGCAGTACTTC.